This T cell receptor (beta chain) was identified during a study of cytomegalovirus exposure and HLA in healthy donors. The CDR3 loop spans 14 amino acids. V lost 4 bases, J lost 4 bases, and 7 bases stayed unmatched. CDR1 is SGHTA and CDR2 is FQGNSA in the germline V gene. The PCR contained 60 Vbeta and 13 Jbeta primers. Using immunoSEQ multiplex PCR, the repertoire was profiled, and TCRdb retains in-frame clones only, with some absent. The sample contains 100,000 to 150,000 clones, approximately 78% of which appear only once. The TCR sequence derives from a woman aged 40 to 49 in good health and CMV-seropositive. The material sequenced was PBMCs. The gene calls are TRBV7-2 and TRBJ2-7; 7 bases agree with TRBD1. The CDR3 protein is CASSSRGQSYEQYF. DNA of the CDR3: TGTGCCAGCAGCTCGAGGGGACAGAGTTACGAGCAGTACTTC.